The 10 T cell receptor beta chains reported below all come from one sample, sequenced in a study of T cell responses to AZD1222 COVID-19 vaccine. Method: immunoSEQ multiplex PCR; TCRdb's copy keeps in-frame clones and lacks some. The sample holds 130,000 or so clones, over 85% seen once. The sequenced sample was peripheral blood, obtained on day 0 of AZD1222 vaccination. These receptors were obtained from an adult in good health.

V usage is TRBV3-1 (or the pseudogene TRBV3-2) and J usage is TRBJ2-2, with 12 positions matching TRBD2. Germline CDR1 reads LGHDT; CDR2 reads YNNKEL (reference sequence). There are 16 residues in the CDR3. Unmatched junction bases numbered 3, after V lost 7 bases and J lost 0 bases. CDR3 DNA: TGTGCCAGCACGAGACTAGCGGGGGCGAACACCGGGGAGCTGTTTTTT. This translates into CASTRLAGANTGELFF.

The J gene is TRBJ1-5, the V gene TRBV27; the D is unclear. Germline CDR1 MNHEY, CDR2 SMNVEV (reference sequence). The V end lost 2 bases, the J end lost 7 bases, and 9 bases lay between the germline ends. CDR3 length equals 13 residues. CDR3 loop: CASSLTGRQPQHF. CDR3 DNA: TGTGCCAGCAGTTTAACGGGTCGGCAGCCCCAGCATTTT.

The gene calls are TRBV5-1 and TRBJ1-6, with 7 bases aligning to TRBD1. The V and J ends lost 5 bases and 7 bases, in that order; junction bases with no gene match: 9. The CDR3 is 15 amino acids. From germline, CDR1 is SGHRS and CDR2 YFSETQ. CDR3 amino acids: CASSYQGGENSPLHF. The CDR3 nucleotides read TGCGCCAGCAGTTATCAGGGGGGAGAAAATTCACCCCTCCACTTT.

CDR3 in amino acids: CASSPRQGETQYF. CDR3 nucleotides: TGTGCCAGCAGCCCCCGACAGGGAGAGACCCAGTACTTC. The chain is built from TRBV2 and TRBJ2-5; 7 nucleotides agree with TRBD1. The trim removed 6 bases at V and 4 bases at J, leaving 5 bases unmatched. The CDR3 has 13 amino acids. Germline-derived CDR1 and CDR2 are SNHLY and FYNNEI.

The chain recombines TRBV6-6 with TRBJ2-2; the D is unclear. V was clipped by 6 bases and J by 0 bases, with 11 bases between them. Germline lookup yields CDR1 MNHNY and CDR2 SVGAGI (reference sequence). This CDR3 spans 15 amino acids. CDR3 loop: CASSLGSANTGELFF. The CDR3 DNA sequence: TGTGCCAGCAGCCTCGGGTCAGCGAACACCGGGGAGCTGTTTTTT.

The J gene is TRBJ1-1, the V gene TRBV7-9; tentative D call: TRBD1 (5 bases). From germline, CDR1 is SEHNR and CDR2 FQNEAQ (reference sequence). The germline V and J ends were trimmed by 4 bases and 6 bases, with 15 bases remaining between them. The CDR3 length is 14 residues. CDR3 DNA: TGTGCCAGCAGCTACCGGGACCCCTTTTCTGAAGCTTTCTTT. As protein: CASSYRDPFSEAFF.

This chain joins TRBV27 and TRBJ2-3, with unresolved D. Germline CDR1 MNHEY, CDR2 SMNVEV (reference sequence). Trimming pared 0 bases from V and 6 bases from J, leaving 7 bases between. This CDR3 is built from 13 residues. CDR3 loop: CASSLSTGDTQYF. Here the CDR3 DNA reads TGTGCCAGCAGTTTATCGACGGGTGATACGCAGTATTTT.

The genes are TRBV7-2 and TRBJ2-5; D is perhaps TRBD2 (6 bases). Deletions cut 6 bases from V and 5 bases from J, with 19 bases between. CDR3 length: 15 amino acids. The germline V gene has CDR1 SGHTA and CDR2 FQGNSA. CDR3 residues: CASSPLPTGEETQYF. The CDR3 DNA reads TGTGCCAGCAGTCCTTTGCCTACGGGGGAGGAGACCCAGTACTTC.

The chain employs TRBV25-1 and TRBJ1-2; no definite D call. The V end lost 1 base, the J end lost 7 bases, and 16 bases lay between the germline ends. CDR3 size: 15 residues. Germline loops: CDR1 MGHDK, CDR2 SYGVNS. The CDR3 here is CASSELERQEGGYTF. Written as DNA, the CDR3 is TGTGCCAGCAGTGAATTGGAACGGCAAGAAGGTGGCTACACCTTC.

A note on this clone: A read error may produce the germline difference seen at one junction end. This rearrangement joins TRBV11-1 to TRBJ2-5; TRBD2 matches 10 bases. The germline V gene has CDR1 SGHAT and CDR2 FQDESV (reference sequence). The CDR3 runs to 16 residues. The DNA of the CDR3 is TGTGCCAGCCGCTTACCCGAGCGGGGGGGCAAAGAGACCCAGTACTTC. Its translation: CASRLPERGGKETQYF.